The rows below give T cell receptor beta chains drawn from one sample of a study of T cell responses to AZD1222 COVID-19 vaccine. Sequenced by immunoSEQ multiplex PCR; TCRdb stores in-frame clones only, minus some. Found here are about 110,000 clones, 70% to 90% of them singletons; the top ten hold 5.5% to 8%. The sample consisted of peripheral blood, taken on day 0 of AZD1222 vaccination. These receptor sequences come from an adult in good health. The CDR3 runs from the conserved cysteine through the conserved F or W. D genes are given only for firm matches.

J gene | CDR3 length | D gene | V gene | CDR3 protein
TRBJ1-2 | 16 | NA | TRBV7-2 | CASSLGVVQGANGYTF
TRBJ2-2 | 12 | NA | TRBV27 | CASRIHFGELFF
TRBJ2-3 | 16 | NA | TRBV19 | CASSQTYPPRTDTQYF
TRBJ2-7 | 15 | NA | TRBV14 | CASSQRGYTDYEQYF
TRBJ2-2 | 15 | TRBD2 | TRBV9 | CASSVASGATGELFF
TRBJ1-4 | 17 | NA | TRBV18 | CASSPLGSPLPNEKLFF
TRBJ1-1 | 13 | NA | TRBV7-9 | CASKGPTDTEAFF
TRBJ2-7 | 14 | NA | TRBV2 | CASSEQTISYEQYF
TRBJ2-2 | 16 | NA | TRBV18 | CASSPRVGMNTGELFF
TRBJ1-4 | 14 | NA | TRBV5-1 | CASSLGHLNEKLFF
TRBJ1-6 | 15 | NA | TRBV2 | CASRRSGDYNSPLHF
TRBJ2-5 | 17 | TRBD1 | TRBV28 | CASSPLQGQGAEETQYF
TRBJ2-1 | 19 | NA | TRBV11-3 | CASSFPREPKYINYNEQFF
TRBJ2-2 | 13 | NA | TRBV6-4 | CASSDSPGGELFF
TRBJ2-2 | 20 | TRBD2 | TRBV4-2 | CASSHNNLIAGTTNTGELFF
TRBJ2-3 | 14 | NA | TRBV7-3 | CASSLWGGTDTQYF
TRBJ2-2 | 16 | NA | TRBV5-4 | CASSLAVGRGTGELFF
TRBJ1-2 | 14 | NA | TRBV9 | CASSPTGKGRGYTF
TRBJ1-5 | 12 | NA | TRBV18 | CASSPYNQPQHF
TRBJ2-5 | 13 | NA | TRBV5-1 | CASSLVAGGTQYF
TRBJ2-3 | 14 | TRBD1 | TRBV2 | CASSDGQGPDTQYF
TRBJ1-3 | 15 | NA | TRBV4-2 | CASSQERQPGNTIYF
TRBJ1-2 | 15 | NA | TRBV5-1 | CASSPRGGTSYGYTF
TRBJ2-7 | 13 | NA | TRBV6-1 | CASSENPDYEQYF